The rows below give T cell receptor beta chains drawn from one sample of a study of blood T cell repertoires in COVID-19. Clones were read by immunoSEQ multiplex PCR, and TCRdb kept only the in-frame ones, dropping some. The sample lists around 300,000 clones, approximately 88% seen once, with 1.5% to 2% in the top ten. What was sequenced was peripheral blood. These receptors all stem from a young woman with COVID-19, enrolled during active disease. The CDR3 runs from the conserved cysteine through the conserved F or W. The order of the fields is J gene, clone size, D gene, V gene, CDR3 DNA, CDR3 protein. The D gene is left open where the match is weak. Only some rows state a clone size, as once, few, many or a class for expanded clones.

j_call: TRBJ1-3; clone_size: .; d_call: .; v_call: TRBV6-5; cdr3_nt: TGTGCCAGCACCCCTTCGGAGAACACCATATATTTT; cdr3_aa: CASTPSENTIYF
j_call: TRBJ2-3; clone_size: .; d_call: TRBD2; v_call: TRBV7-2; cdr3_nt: TGTGCCAGCAGGAGGACTAGCGGAAACACAGATACGCAGTATTTT; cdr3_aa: CASRRTSGNTDTQYF
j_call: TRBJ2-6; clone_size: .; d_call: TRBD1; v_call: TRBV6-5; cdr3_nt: TGTGCCAGCAGTTACCAGGGGGACGGGGCCAACGTCCTGACTTTC; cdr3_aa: CASSYQGDGANVLTF
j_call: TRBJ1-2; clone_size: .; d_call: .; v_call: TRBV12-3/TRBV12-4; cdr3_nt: TGTGCCAGCAGTTTATCGGGGTCGGGTGGCTACACCTTC; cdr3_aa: CASSLSGSGGYTF
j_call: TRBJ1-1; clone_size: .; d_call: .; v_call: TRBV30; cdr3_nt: TGTGCCTGGATCGGCCCAGGGTACACTGAAGCTTTCTTT; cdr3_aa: CAWIGPGYTEAFF
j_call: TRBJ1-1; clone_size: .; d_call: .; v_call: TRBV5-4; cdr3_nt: TGTGCCAGCAGCTTCGGGGGGGCCCTGGCTTTCTTT; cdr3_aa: CASSFGGALAFF
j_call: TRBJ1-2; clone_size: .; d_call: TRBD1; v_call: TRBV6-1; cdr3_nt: TGTGCCAGCAGTGAAGGTCTCGGAGGGGGCCGTAACTATGGCTACACCTTC; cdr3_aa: CASSEGLGGGRNYGYTF
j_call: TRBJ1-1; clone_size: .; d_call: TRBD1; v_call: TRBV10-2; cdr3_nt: TGCGCCAGCAGGTCGGGACAGTACACTGAAGCTTTCTTT; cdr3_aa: CASRSGQYTEAFF
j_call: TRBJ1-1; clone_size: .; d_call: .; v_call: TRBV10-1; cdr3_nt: TGCGCCAGCAGTGGACTGGGGCGGACTGAAGCTTTCTTT; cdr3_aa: CASSGLGRTEAFF
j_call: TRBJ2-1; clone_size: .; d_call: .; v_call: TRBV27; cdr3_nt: TGTGCCAGCACCTCTGGAGGCCGGTACAATGAGCAGTTCTTC; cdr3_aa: CASTSGGRYNEQFF
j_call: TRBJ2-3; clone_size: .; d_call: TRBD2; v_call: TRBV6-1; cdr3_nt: TGTGCCAGCAGCGAAGGACTAGCGGACACAGATACGCAGTATTTT; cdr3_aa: CASSEGLADTDTQYF
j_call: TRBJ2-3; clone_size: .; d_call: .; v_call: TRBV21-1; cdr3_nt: TGTGCCAGCAGCAAATTTTTGAGGGCAGGGGACAGGGGAGTTTGGGATACGCAGTATTTT; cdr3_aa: CASSKFLRAGDRGVWDTQYF
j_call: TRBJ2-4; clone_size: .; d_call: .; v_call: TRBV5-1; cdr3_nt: TGCGCCAGCCAGCTAGGTAACACTCGGAGCGACATTCAGTACTTC; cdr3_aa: CASQLGNTRSDIQYF
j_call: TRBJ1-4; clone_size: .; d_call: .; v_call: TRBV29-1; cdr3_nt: TGCAGCGTTAGAGAGGGGGTAACTAATGAAAAACTGTTTTTT; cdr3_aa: CSVREGVTNEKLFF
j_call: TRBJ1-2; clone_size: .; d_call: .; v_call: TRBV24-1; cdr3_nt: TGTGCCACCAGTGAAAGTGGGAGCGGCTATGGCTACACCTTC; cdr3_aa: CATSESGSGYGYTF
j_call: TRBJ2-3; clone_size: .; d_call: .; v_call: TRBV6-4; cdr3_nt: TGTGCCAGCAGTCCACTACCTACGACTATCAGCACAGATACGCAGTATTTT; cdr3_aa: CASSPLPTTISTDTQYF
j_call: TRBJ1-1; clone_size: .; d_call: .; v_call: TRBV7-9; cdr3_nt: TGTGCCAGCAGCTTATTTGGGCAGACTGAAGCTTTCTTT; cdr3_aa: CASSLFGQTEAFF
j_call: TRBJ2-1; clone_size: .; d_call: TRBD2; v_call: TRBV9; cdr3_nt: TGTGCCAGCAGCCTAGGACTAGCGGTTGGCTCCTACAATGAGCAGTTCTTC; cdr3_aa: CASSLGLAVGSYNEQFF
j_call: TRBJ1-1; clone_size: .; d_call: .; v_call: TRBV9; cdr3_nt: TGTGCCAGCAGCGTTTTGGGCTTCAATATGGACACTGAAGCTTTCTTT; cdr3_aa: CASSVLGFNMDTEAFF
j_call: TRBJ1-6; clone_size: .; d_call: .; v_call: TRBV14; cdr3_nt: TGTGCCAGCAGCTCACAGGACAGCCGATCACCCCTCCACTTT; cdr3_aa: CASSSQDSRSPLHF
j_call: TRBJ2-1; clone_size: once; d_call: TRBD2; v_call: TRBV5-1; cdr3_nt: TGCGCCAGCAGCTCGGGACTAGCGGGGGGCAATGAGCAGTTCTTC; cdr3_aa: CASSSGLAGGNEQFF
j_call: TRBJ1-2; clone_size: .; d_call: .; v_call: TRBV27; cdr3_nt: TGTGCCAGCAGTCCGGGGGGACGGCAAAACTATGGCTACACCTTC; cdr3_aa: CASSPGGRQNYGYTF
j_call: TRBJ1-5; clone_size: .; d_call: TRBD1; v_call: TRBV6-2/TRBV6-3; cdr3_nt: TGTGCCAGCAGTTACGCGACAGGGAGTCAGCCCCAGCATTTT; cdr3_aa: CASSYATGSQPQHF
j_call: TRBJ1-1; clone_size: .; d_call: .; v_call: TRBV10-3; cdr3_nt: TGTGCCATCAGTGAGGAACACAGGGAAGCTTTCTTT; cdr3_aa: CAISEEHREAFF
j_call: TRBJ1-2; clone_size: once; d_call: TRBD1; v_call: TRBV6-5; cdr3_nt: TGTGCCAGCAGATTCAGGACAGGGAACGGCTACACCTTC; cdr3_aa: CASRFRTGNGYTF
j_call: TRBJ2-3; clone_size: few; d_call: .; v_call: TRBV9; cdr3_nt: TGTGCCAGCAGCGTAGGGGGAGCGGGCCATAACACAGATACGCAGTATTTT; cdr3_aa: CASSVGGAGHNTDTQYF
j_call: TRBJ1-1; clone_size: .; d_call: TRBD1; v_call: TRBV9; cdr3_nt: TGTGCCAGCAGCGGGGGTCAGGGGGCAGGGCTTTGGACTGAAGCTTTCTTT; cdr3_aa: CASSGGQGAGLWTEAFF
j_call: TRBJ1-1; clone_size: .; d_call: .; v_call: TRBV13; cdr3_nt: TGTGCCAGCAGCCGACGGAGATCCGGGAACACTGAAGCTTTCTTT; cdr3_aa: CASSRRRSGNTEAFF
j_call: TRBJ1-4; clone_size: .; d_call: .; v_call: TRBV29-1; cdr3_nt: TGCAGTGCGGTGGGCCGATATGAAAAACTGTTTTTT; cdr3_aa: CSAVGRYEKLFF
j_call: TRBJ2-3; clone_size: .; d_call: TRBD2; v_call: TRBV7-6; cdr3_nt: TGTGCCAGCAGCTTAGGGGCGGGGGGGCCCACAGATACGCAGTATTTT; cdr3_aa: CASSLGAGGPTDTQYF
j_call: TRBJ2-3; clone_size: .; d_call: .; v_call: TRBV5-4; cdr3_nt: TGTGCCAGCAGCCCCGCCGAGAGGGATACGCAGTATTTT; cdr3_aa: CASSPAERDTQYF
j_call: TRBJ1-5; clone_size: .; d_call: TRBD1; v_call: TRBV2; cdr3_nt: TGTGCCAGCAGTCGACAGGGGGCTAATCAGCCCCAGCATTTT; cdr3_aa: CASSRQGANQPQHF
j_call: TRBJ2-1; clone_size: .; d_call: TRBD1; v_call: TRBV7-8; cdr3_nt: TGTGCCAGCAGCCTCAGGGGGCAGTTGGATGAGCAGTTCTTC; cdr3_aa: CASSLRGQLDEQFF
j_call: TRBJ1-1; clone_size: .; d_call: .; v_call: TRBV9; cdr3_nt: TGTGCCAGCAGCGTTTCCCTACAGGGAACCGAAGCTTTCTTT; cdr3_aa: CASSVSLQGTEAFF
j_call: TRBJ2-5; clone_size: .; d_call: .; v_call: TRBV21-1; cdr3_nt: TGTGCCAGCAGCACGACAGGGCGAGAGACCCAGTACTTC; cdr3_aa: CASSTTGRETQYF
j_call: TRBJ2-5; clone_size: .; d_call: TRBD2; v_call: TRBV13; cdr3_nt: TGTGCCAGCAGCTCAAGTCTAGCGGGGGCACAAGAGACCCAGTACTTC; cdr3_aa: CASSSSLAGAQETQYF
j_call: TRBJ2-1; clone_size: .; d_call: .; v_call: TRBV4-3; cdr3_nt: TGCGCCAGCAGCCCAGGATTCGGCAATGAGCAGTTCTTC; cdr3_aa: CASSPGFGNEQFF
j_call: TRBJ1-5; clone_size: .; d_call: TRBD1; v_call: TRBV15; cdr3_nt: TGTGCCACCAGCGTTGAGGAGGGGGCGGGCGGTCAGCCCCAGCATTTT; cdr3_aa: CATSVEEGAGGQPQHF
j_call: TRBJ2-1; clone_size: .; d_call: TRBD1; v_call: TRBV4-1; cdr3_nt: TGCGCCAGCAGCGATGCGGGTCGGGACAGACACAATGAGCAGTTCTTC; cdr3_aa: CASSDAGRDRHNEQFF
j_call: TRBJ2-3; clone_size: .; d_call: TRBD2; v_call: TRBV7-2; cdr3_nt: TGTGCCAGCAGCTTTAACGGGGGGGGAGATACGCAGTATTTT; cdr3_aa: CASSFNGGGDTQYF
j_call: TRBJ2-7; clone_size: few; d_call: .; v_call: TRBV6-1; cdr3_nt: TGTGCCAGCAGTGAATTGGGGGGTCCCCAATCCTACGAGCAGTACTTC; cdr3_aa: CASSELGGPQSYEQYF
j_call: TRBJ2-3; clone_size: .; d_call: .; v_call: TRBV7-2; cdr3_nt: TGTGCCAGCAGCACACAGAGAACGTGGCTGCGAGATACGCAGTATTTT; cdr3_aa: CASSTQRTWLRDTQYF
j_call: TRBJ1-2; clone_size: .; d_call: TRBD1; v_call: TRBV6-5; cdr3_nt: TGTGCCAGCAGTCGGGACAGGGATTATGGCTACACCTTC; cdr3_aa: CASSRDRDYGYTF
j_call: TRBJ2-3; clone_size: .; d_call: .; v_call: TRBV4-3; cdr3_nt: TGCGCCAGCAGCCAAGATTGGGGGCGGTGGAACGCAGATACGCAGTATTTT; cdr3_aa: CASSQDWGRWNADTQYF
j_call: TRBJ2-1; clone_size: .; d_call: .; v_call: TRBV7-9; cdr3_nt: TGTGCCAGCAGCTTCGGGACAGGGGAAGCGGGGGGGCTCTACAATGAGCAGTTCTTC; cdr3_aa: CASSFGTGEAGGLYNEQFF
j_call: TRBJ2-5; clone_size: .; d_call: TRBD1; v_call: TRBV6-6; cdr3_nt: TGTGCCAGCAGCCGGACAGGGGGCGGGGAGACCCAGTACTTC; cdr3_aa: CASSRTGGGETQYF
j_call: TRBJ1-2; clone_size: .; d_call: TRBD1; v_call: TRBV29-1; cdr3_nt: TGCAGCGTTGAGCCCACAGGGGTCGTGTATGGCTACACCTTC; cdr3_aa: CSVEPTGVVYGYTF
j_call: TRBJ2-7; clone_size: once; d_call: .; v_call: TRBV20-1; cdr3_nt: TGCAGTGCTAGTGATTTCTCCCGCAGCTCCTACGAGCAGTACTTC; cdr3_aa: CSASDFSRSSYEQYF
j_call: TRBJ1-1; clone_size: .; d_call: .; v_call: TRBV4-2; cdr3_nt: TGTGCCAGCAGCCAAGATATCGTGGGGGGGACTGAAGCTTTCTTT; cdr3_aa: CASSQDIVGGTEAFF
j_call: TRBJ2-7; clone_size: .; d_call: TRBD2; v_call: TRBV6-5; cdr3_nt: TGTGCCAGCAGTTCCCGGACTAGCGGGGACGAGCAGTACTTC; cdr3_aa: CASSSRTSGDEQYF
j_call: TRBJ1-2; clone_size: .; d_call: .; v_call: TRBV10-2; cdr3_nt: TGCGCCAGCACCTTGGGGCCTAAAAACTATGGCTACACCTTC; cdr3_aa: CASTLGPKNYGYTF
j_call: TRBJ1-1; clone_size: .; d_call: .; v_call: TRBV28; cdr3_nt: TGTGCCAGCAGTTTGAGTGGTTTTATGAACACTGAAGCTTTCTTT; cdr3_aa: CASSLSGFMNTEAFF
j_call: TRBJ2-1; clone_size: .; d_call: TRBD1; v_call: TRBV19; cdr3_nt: TGTGCGACAGGGGGCTACAATGAGCAGTTCTTC; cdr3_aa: CATGGYNEQFF
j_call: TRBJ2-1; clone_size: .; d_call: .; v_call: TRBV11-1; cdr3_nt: TGTGCCAGCAGCTTAGCGTCTACCGAGAATGAGCAGTTCTTC; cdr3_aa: CASSLASTENEQFF